This TCR beta chain was identified during a study of cytomegalovirus exposure and HLA in healthy donors. PCR employed 60 Vbeta and 13 Jbeta primers. Here immunoSEQ multiplex PCR was the method, and the copy in TCRdb shows in-frame clones only, minus some. The table has about 130,000 clones, 75% to 85% seen once. Sequencing was carried out using PBMCs. This clonotype was obtained from a man in his thirties or forties in good health and CMV-seronegative.

The CDR3 reads CAWSHPGTSYEQYF. CDR3 bases: TGTGCCTGGAGCCACCCCGGGACAAGCTACGAGCAGTACTTC. This chain links TRBV30 with TRBJ2-7; D possibly corresponds to TRBD1 (6 bases). V dropped 3 bases and J dropped 3 bases, with 15 bases sitting between them. CDR3 length: 14 residues. CDR1 is GTSNPN and CDR2 is SVGIG in the germline V gene (reference sequence).